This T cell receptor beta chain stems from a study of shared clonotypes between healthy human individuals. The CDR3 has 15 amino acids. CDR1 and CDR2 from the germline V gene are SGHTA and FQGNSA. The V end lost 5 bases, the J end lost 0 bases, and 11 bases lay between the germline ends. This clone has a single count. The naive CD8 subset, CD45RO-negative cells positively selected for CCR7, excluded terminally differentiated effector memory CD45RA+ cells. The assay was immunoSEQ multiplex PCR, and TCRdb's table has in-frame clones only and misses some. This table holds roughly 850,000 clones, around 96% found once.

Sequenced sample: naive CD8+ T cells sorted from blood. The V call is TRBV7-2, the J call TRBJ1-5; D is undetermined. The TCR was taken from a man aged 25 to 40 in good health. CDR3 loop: CASSPAGYSNQPQHF. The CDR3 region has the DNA TGTGCCAGCAGCCCGGCAGGTTATAGCAATCAGCCCCAGCATTTT.